The 16 T cell receptor beta chains below come from one sample, sequenced in a study of blood T cell repertoires in COVID-19. Method: immunoSEQ multiplex PCR; TCRdb's copy keeps in-frame clones and lacks some. The sample holds 450,000 or so clones, about 90% seen once. The sequenced material came from PBMCs or T cells enriched from blood (not recorded which). These receptors came from a man between 18 and 35 years old who had recovered from COVID-19.

Details on this clone: Additional DNA sequences in this sample encode the identical CDR3. The rearrangement joins TRBV19 to TRBJ2-5, with TRBD1 as a possible D gene (5 bases). CDR1 and CDR2 from the germline V gene are LNHDA and SQIVND (reference sequence). CDR3 length: 11 amino acids. Trimming stripped 6 bases from V and 5 bases from J, with 7 bases between. This CDR3 reads CASRRQETQYF. CDR3 nucleotides: TGTGCCAGTAGGAGACAGGAGACCCAGTACTTC.

The table lists this clone with a count of one. V gene TRBV3-1 (or the pseudogene TRBV3-2) combines with J gene TRBJ1-3; possibly TRBD1 for D (6 bases). This CDR3 comprises 15 residues. CDR1 and CDR2 (germline): LGHDT, YNNKEL (reference sequence). Deletions cut 4 bases from V and 4 bases from J, with 14 bases between. CDR3 in amino acids: CASSPAGGQGNTIYF. CDR3 nucleotides: TGTGCCAGCAGCCCCGCGGGGGGCCAGGGAAACACCATATATTTT.

The chain recombines TRBV4-1 with TRBJ1-3, with 9 nucleotides matching TRBD1. V shed 2 bases and J 4 bases; nucleotides not matched to a gene: 9. This CDR3 region has 17 residues. The germline gives CDR1 MGHRA, CDR2 YSYEKL. CDR3: CASSQSRDRALGNTIYF. DNA of the CDR3: TGCGCCAGCAGCCAATCCCGGGACAGGGCCCTCGGAAACACCATATATTTT.

The chain's CDR3 is CASTPRQGVETQYF. The DNA for the CDR3 is TGTGCCAGCACCCCCCGACAGGGAGTGGAGACCCAGTACTTC. The chain combines TRBV6-5 with TRBJ2-5; TRBD1 matches at 7 bases. Germline CDR1 is MNHEY and CDR2 is SVGAGI. The CDR3 consists of 14 residues. V was pared by 7 bases and J by 5 bases, with 10 bases of the junction left unmatched.

The gene calls are TRBV5-8 and TRBJ1-3, with D unclear. Trimming left V 4 bases short and J 0 bases short, with 14 bases between. Germline V gives CDR1 SGHTS, CDR2 YDEGEE. The CDR3 contains 16 residues. CDR3 bases: TGTGCCAGCAGCCTCGGAACTACAAGCTCTGGAAACACCATATATTTT. It translates to CASSLGTTSSGNTIYF.

The CDR3 spells CASSEEDRGYNSPLHF. For the CDR3, the DNA is TGTGCCAGCAGTGAAGAGGACAGGGGCTATAATTCACCCCTCCACTTT. The genes are TRBV6-1 and TRBJ1-6; TRBD1 aligns across 9 bases. CDR3 length: 16 residues. Losses at the gene ends were 1 base for V and 3 bases for J; bases not matched to a gene: 1. The germline CDR1 and CDR2 sequences are MNHNS and SASEGT.

This clone was detected only a few times. The CDR3 spells CASSEDRNYGYTF. As DNA, the CDR3 is TGTGCCAGCAGCGAAGACAGGAACTATGGCTACACCTTC. The chain is built from TRBV7-8 and TRBJ1-2, with a weak D call TRBD1 (6 bases). V lost 5 bases and J lost 2, with 9 bases in between. The germline gives CDR1 SGHVS, CDR2 FQNEAQ. The CDR3 is made up of 13 amino acids.

V is TRBV10-3 and J is TRBJ1-1; TRBD1 matches 7 bases. J gave up 14 bases and V 6 bases, and 15 bases lay outside the gene matches. The CDR3 is 13 amino acids. Germline loops: CDR1 ENHRY, CDR2 SYGVKD. Here the CDR3 reads CAISGTDKPSTFF. CDR3 sequence (DNA): TGTGCCATCAGCGGGACAGACAAGCCATCGACCTTCTTT.

In nucleotides, the CDR3 is TGTGCCAGCAGCTTATGGGCGGGGAGCACAGATACGCAGTATTTT. Its protein product is CASSLWAGSTDTQYF. The rearrangement uses TRBV7-6 and TRBJ2-3, with D perhaps TRBD2 (6 bases). Per germline, CDR1 SGHVS and CDR2 FNYEAQ. This CDR3 spans 15 amino acids. V lost 2 bases to trimming and J lost 0 bases, with 9 bases between them.

The CDR3 loop is CASSPRDSLTTNEKLFF. For the CDR3, the DNA is TGTGCCAGCTCACCACGGGACAGTCTCACAACTAATGAAAAACTGTTTTTT. The chain couples TRBV18 to TRBJ1-4; 7 nucleotides line up with TRBD1. The CDR3 is made up of 17 amino acids. V was clipped by 1 base and J by 0 bases; unmatched bases: 5. Germline V gene data show CDR1 as KGHSH and CDR2 as LQKENI.

This clone was observed a single time. This sequence joins TRBV10-1 and TRBJ2-1; 7 bases match TRBD1. This CDR3 is 17 amino acids long. V trimming: 3 bases; J trimming: 10 bases; junction bases outside the gene matches: 18. In germline, CDR1 is WNHNN, CDR2 SYGVQD (reference sequence). CDR3 coding DNA: TGCGCCAGCAGTGACCGATCCTTGACAGGGTCTAGGTCGGAGCAGTTCTTC. It codes for CASSDRSLTGSRSEQFF.

The chain joins TRBV28 to TRBJ2-7; D gene uncertain. Trimming removed 6 bases at V and 6 bases at J, with 9 bases between. The germline V gene encodes CDR1 MDHEN and CDR2 SYDVKM. The CDR3 is made up of 11 amino acids. CDR3 amino acids: CASSEDVEQYF. Written as DNA, the CDR3 is TGTGCCAGCAGCGAGGATGTCGAGCAGTACTTC.

This clone was detected only once. This rearrangement joins TRBV28 to TRBJ1-1, with a tentative D call TRBD1 (6 bases). The CDR3 is made up of 12 amino acids. Per germline, CDR1 MDHEN and CDR2 SYDVKM. Trimming left V 6 bases short and J 6 bases short, with 11 bases between. The chain's CDR3 is CASRGGWSEAFF. The CDR3 DNA reads as TGTGCCAGCAGAGGGGGATGGTCTGAAGCTTTCTTT.

The chain carries TRBV20-1 and TRBJ1-5, with TRBD1 matching over 11 bases. The CDR3 consists of 15 residues. With V trimmed by 6 bases and J by 6 bases, 10 bases remained unmatched. Germline CDR1 is DFQATT and CDR2 is SNEGSKA (reference sequence). CDR3: CSASGTGTGGQPQHF. CDR3 coding DNA: TGCAGTGCAAGTGGGACCGGGACAGGGGGTCAGCCCCAGCATTTT.

This chain joins TRBV11-2 and TRBJ2-1; TRBD2 matches at 9 bases. From germline, CDR1 is SGHAT and CDR2 FQNNGV. The CDR3 loop spans 16 amino acids. Losses at the gene ends were 5 bases for V and 4 bases for J; bases not matched to a gene: 9. CDR3 residues: CASSPISGRGYNEQFF. The CDR3, as DNA: TGTGCCAGCAGCCCCATTAGCGGGAGAGGATACAATGAGCAGTTCTTC.

V gene TRBV28 combines with J gene TRBJ2-3; 11 positions match TRBD1. Germline lookup yields CDR1 MDHEN and CDR2 SYDVKM. The CDR3 loop spans 16 amino acids. V gave up 3 bases and J gave up 5 bases; unmatched junction bases: 7. CDR3 sequence reads: CASSLSGQGARDTQYF. The DNA for the CDR3 is TGTGCCAGCAGTTTGTCCGGACAGGGGGCAAGAGATACGCAGTATTTT. The variable domain in full, completed from reference TRBV28 and TRBJ2-3, reads DVKVTQSSRYLVKRTGEKVFLECVQDMDHENMFWYRQDPGLGLRLIYFSYDVKMKEKGDIPEGYSVSREKKERFSLILESASTNQTSMYLCASSLSGQGARDTQYFGPGTRLTVL.